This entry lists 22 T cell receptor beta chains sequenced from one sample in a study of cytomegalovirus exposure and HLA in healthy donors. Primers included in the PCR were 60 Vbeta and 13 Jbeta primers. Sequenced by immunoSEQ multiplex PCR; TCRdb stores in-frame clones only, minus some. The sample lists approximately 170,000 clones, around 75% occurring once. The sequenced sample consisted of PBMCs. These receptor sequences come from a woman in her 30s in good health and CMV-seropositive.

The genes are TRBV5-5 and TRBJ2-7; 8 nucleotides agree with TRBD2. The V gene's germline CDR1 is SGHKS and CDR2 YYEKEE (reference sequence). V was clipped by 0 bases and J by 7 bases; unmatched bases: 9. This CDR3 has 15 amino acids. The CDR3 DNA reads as TGTGCCAGCAGCTTGGATAGCGGGGACCCGGGAGAGCAGTACTTC. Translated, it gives CASSLDSGDPGEQYF.

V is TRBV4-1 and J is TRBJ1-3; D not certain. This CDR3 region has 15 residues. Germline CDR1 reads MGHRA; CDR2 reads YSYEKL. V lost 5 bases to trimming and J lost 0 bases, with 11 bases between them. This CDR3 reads CASSRNDISGNTIYF. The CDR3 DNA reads TGCGCCAGCAGCAGAAACGACATCTCTGGAAACACCATATATTTT.

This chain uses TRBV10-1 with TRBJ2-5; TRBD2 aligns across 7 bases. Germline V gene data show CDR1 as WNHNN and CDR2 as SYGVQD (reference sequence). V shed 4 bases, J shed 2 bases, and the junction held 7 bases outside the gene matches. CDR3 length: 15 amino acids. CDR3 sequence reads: CASSVRGSGQETQYF. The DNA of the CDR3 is TGCGCCAGCAGTGTTCGCGGGAGCGGTCAAGAGACCCAGTACTTC.

CDR3 DNA: TGTGCCAGCAGCGTCGACAGGGCCACTGAAGCTTTCTTT. Protein: CASSVDRATEAFF. The chain has TRBV21-1 and TRBJ1-1; TRBD1, the table's D call, was not compared with the DNA. TRBV21-1 is noted as a pseudogene. The CDR3 runs 13 residues.

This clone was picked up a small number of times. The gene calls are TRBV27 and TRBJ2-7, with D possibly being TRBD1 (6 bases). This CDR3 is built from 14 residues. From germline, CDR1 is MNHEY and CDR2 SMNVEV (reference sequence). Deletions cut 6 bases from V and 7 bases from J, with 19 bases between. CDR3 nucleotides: TGTGCCAGCAGACCTACTGACAGGCCATGGGAGCAGTACTTC. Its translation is CASRPTDRPWEQYF.

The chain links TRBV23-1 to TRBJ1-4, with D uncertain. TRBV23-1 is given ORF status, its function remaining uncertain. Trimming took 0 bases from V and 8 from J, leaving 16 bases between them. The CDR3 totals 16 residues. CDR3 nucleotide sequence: TGCGCCAGCAGTCAATCTACCACCGGGAGAAGGGAAAAACTGTTTTTT. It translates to CASSQSTTGRREKLFF.

CDR3 DNA sequence: TGTGCCAGAAGCCTAGGTGGGGGGGGTTGGACCACTGAAGCTTTCTTT. It yields the protein CARSLGGGGWTTEAFF. The rearrangement joins TRBV7-5 to TRBJ1-1. TRBV7-5 is noted as a pseudogene. The CDR3 loop spans 16 amino acids.

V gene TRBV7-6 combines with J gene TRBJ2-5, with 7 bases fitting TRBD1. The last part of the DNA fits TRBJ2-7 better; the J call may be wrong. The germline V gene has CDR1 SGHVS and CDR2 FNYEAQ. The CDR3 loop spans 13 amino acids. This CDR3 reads CASSVDRTYEQYF. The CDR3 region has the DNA TGTGCCAGCAGCGTGGACAGGACCTACGAGCAGTACTTC.

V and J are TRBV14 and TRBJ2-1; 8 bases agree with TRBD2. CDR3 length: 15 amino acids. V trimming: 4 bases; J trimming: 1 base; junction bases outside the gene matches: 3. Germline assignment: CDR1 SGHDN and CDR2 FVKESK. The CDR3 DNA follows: TGTGCCAGCAGCCCCCGACTAGCGTCCTACAATGAGCAGTTCTTC. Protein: CASSPRLASYNEQFF. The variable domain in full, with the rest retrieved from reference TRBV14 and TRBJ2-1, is EAGVTQFPSHSVIEKGQTVTLRCDPISGHDNLYWYRRVMGKEIKFLLHFVKESKQDESGMPNNRFLAERTGGTYSTLKVQPAELEDSGVYFCASSPRLASYNEQFFGPGTRLTVL.

The CDR3 sequence is CASSAPAAYEQYF. The CDR3 nucleotides are TGCGCCAGCAGTGCCCCAGCGGCCTACGAGCAGTACTTC. The chain recombines TRBV10-1 with TRBJ2-7; a possible D gene is TRBD2 (5 bases). Trimming took 4 bases from V and 2 from J, leaving 9 bases between them. The V gene's germline CDR1 is WNHNN and CDR2 SYGVQD (reference sequence). The CDR3 is made up of 13 amino acids.

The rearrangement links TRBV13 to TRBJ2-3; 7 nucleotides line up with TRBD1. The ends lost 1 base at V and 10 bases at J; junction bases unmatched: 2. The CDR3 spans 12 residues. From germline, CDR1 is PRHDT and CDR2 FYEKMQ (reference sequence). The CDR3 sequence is CASSLDRGPQYF. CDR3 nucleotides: TGTGCCAGCAGCTTAGACAGGGGCCCGCAGTATTTT.

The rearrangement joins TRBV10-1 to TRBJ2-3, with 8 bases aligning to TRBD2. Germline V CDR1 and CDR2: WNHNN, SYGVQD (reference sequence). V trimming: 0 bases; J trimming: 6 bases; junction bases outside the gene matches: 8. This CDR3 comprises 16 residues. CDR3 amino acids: CASSESRREGQDTQYF. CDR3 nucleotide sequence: TGCGCCAGCAGTGAGTCGAGACGGGAGGGCCAGGATACGCAGTATTTT.

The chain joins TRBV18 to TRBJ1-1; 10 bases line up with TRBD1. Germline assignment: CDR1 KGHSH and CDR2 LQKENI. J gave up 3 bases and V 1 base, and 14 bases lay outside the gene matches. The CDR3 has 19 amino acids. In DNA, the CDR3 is TGTGCCAGCTCACCACAACGAGTAAGGACAGGGGGTAGAGACACTGAAGCTTTCTTT. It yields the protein CASSPQRVRTGGRDTEAFF.

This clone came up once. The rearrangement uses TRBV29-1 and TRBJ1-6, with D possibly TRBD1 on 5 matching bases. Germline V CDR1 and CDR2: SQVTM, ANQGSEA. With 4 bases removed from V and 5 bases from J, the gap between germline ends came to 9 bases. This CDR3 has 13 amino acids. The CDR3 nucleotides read TGCAGCGTTGCGGAGACAGATAATTCACCCCTCCACTTT. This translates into CSVAETDNSPLHF.

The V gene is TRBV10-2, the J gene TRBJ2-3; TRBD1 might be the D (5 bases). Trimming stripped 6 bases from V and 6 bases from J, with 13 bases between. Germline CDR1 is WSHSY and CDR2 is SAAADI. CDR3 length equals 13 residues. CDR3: CASRAGLYDTQYF. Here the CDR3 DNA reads TGCGCCAGCAGGGCAGGGCTTTACGATACGCAGTATTTT.

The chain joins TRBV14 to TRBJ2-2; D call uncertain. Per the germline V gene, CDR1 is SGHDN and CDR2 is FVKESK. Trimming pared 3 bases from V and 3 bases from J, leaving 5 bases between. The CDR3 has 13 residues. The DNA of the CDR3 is TGTGCCAGCAGCCATCGGGACACCGGGGAGCTGTTTTTT. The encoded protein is CASSHRDTGELFF.

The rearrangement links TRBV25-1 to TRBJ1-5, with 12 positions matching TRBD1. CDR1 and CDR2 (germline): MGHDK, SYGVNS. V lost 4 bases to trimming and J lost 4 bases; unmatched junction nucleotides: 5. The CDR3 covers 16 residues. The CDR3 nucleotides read TGTGCCAGCAGTGGCGGGACAGGGGGCCGGAATCAGCCCCAGCATTTT. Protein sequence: CASSGGTGGRNQPQHF.

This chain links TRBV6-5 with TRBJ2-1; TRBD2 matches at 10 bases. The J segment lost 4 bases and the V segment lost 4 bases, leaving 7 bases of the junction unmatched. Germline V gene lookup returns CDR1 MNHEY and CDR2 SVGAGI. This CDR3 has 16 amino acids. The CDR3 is CASSSISGRGYNEQFF. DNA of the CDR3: TGTGCCAGCAGTTCTATAAGCGGGAGGGGGTACAATGAGCAGTTCTTC.

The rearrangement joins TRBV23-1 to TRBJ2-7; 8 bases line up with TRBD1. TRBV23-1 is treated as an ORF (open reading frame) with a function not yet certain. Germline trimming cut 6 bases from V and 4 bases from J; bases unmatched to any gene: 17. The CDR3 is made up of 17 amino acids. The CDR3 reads CASSPNPIPGGGYEQYF. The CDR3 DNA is TGCGCCAGCAGCCCCAACCCCATCCCAGGGGGCGGTTACGAGCAGTACTTC.

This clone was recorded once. Here the CDR3 DNA reads TGTGCCAGCAGCTTTTCTGGGACTGAGCAGCCCCAGCATTTT. Its protein product is CASSFSGTEQPQHF. The genes are TRBV7-9 and TRBJ1-5; D is possibly TRBD1 (5 bases). Deletions cut 3 bases from V and 7 bases from J, with 13 bases between. The germline V gene has CDR1 SEHNR and CDR2 FQNEAQ (reference sequence). The CDR3 spans 14 residues.

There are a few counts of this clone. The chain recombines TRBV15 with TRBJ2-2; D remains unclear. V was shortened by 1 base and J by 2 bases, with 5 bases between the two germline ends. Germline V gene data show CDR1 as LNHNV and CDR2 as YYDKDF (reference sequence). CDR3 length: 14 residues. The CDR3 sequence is CATSRVGNTGELFF. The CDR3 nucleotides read TGTGCCACCAGCAGAGTTGGCAACACCGGGGAGCTGTTTTTT.

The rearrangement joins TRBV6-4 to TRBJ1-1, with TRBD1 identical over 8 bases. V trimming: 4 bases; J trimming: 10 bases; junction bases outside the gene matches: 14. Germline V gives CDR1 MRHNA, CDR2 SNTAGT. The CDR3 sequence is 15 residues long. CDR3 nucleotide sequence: TGTGCCAGCAGTGCTAATGGACAGGGTAATCGGGGAGCTTTCTTT. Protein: CASSANGQGNRGAFF.